This T cell receptor beta chain derives from a study of cytomegalovirus exposure and HLA in healthy donors. At the level of the study: In terms of ancestry, the Caucasian-associated cluster contained roughly 81% of the approximately 380 genotyped donors. Study-level findings and limits: Some V segments, TRBV6-2 and TRBV6-3 among them, were indistinguishable and were therefore excluded.

The PCR used 60 Vbeta and 13 Jbeta primers. Sequencing used immunoSEQ multiplex PCR; TCRdb keeps in-frame clones, though not all of them. The table has 100,000 to 150,000 clones, about 8.6% seen once. Germline CDR1 is MNHEY and CDR2 is SMNVEV (reference sequence). Trimming cost V 1 base and J 7 bases, with 16 bases left between them. CDR3 length: 15 amino acids. Only a few counts were recorded for this clone. The antigen is not known. The chain links TRBV27 to TRBJ1-1; D not certain. This TCR was recovered from a woman aged 40 to 50 in good health and CMV-seropositive. The sample was PBMCs. CDR3 amino acids: CASSLWEGGRVEAFF. The CDR3 DNA sequence: TGTGCCAGCAGTTTATGGGAAGGTGGGAGGGTTGAAGCTTTCTTT.